This TCR beta chain was captured in a study of graft-versus-host responses after intestinal transplantation. About the study: Transplant recipients had multivisceral, liver-intestinal, or isolated intestinal grafts. Every one of the recipients received anti-thymocyte globulin induction and afterwards took tacrolimus and steroids for around 3 years. Study observations and caveats: Detection of GvH clones occurred in recipient marrow, and some had their first appearance in ileum or blood.

This CDR3 is 16 amino acids long. Trimming took 3 bases from V and 0 from J; bases not matched to a gene: 5. Germline values: CDR1 SGHVS, CDR2 FNYEAQ. Comments on this clone: Its specificity is not known.

TCRdb keeps only in-frame clones here, not all; method: immunoSEQ multiplex PCR. The profile shows around 84,000 clones, roughly four fifths of them singletons. The sample in question was unstimulated CD8+ T cells sorted from spleen or lymph node cells, obtained before intestinal transplant. The gene calls are TRBV7-6 and TRBJ2-1, with TRBD2 matching over 7 bases. This sequence originates from a human donor who received an intestinal transplant. The CDR3 loop is CASSLSGGSSYNEQFF. CDR3 coding DNA: TGTGCCAGCAGCTTGTCGGGCGGGAGCTCCTACAATGAGCAGTTCTTC.